The 13 T cell receptor beta chains listed next were all sequenced from one sample in a study of blood T cell repertoires in COVID-19. Produced via immunoSEQ multiplex PCR; TCRdb's table is partial and in-frame only. The data hold roughly 280,000 clones, with 75% to 90% observed a single time. The material sequenced was peripheral blood. The receptors here all came from a woman aged 50 to 60 who had recovered from COVID-19.

The chain couples TRBV7-2 to TRBJ2-7, with D possibly being TRBD2 (5 bases). Trimming left V 5 bases short and J 5 bases short, with 19 bases between. The CDR3 sequence is 15 residues long. The germline CDR1 and CDR2 sequences are SGHTA and FQGNSA. CDR3 loop: CASSLIPRGPDEQYF. The CDR3, as DNA: TGTGCCAGCAGCCTCATCCCCCGAGGGCCCGACGAGCAGTACTTC.

This sequence joins TRBV28 and TRBJ2-5; perhaps TRBD1 as D (6 bases). Germline V gives CDR1 MDHEN, CDR2 SYDVKM. This CDR3 comprises 17 residues. V lost 4 bases and J lost 3, with 21 bases in between. DNA for the CDR3: TGTGCCAGCAGTTCTCCTTGGACAGTAAAGGAAGAAGAGACCCAGTACTTC. Translation gives CASSSPWTVKEEETQYF. The entire variable domain, with the rest obtained from reference TRBV28 and TRBJ2-5, is as follows: DVKVTQSSRYLVKRTGEKVFLECVQDMDHENMFWYRQDPGLGLRLIYFSYDVKMKEKGDIPEGYSVSREKKERFSLILESASTNQTSMYLCASSSPWTVKEEETQYFGPGTRLLVL.

J is TRBJ2-6 and V is TRBV4-3; D is uncertain. Per the germline V gene, CDR1 is LGHNA and CDR2 is YSLEER. Trimming shortened V by 1 base and J by 2 bases, and 6 bases separated the two germline ends. CDR3 size: 15 residues. CDR3 residues: CASSQVSAGANVLTF. The CDR3 DNA follows: TGCGCCAGCAGCCAAGTGTCAGCTGGGGCCAACGTCCTGACTTTC.

This sequence joins TRBV29-1 and TRBJ2-7, with D perhaps TRBD1 (5 bases). In germline, CDR1 is SQVTM, CDR2 ANQGSEA. This CDR3 spans 11 amino acids. Trimming stripped 6 bases from V and 2 bases from J, with 8 bases between. The CDR3 DNA reads as TGCAGCGTGACAGATACCTACGAGCAGTACTTC. It encodes CSVTDTYEQYF.

This clone has more than one count but fewer than ten. This chain connects TRBV4-3 to TRBJ1-2, with TRBD1 matching 8 bases. Germline trimming cut 4 bases from V and 9 bases from J; bases unmatched to any gene: 19. Per germline, CDR1 LGHNA and CDR2 YSLEER. This CDR3 spans 17 amino acids. The CDR3 protein is CASSRPRGQGESWSYTF. CDR3 coding DNA: TGCGCCAGCAGCCGCCCCCGAGGACAGGGTGAAAGTTGGAGCTACACCTTC.

On this clone: A junction end diverges from the germline sequence, so it may reflect a read error. The rearrangement joins TRBV6-5 to TRBJ2-7; 8 nucleotides align to TRBD2. CDR1 and CDR2 from the germline V gene are MNHEY and SVGAGI. CDR3 length: 15 residues. CDR3 coding DNA: TGTGCCAGCAGTTACGCTTGGACTAGCTCCAACGAGCAGTACTTC. This sequence encodes CASSYAWTSSNEQYF.

This CDR3 reads CASKGDSWNTEAFF. The CDR3 DNA is TGCGCCAGCAAAGGGGACAGTTGGAACACTGAAGCTTTCTTT. The chain combines TRBV5-1 with TRBJ1-1; TRBD1 matches at 7 bases. The CDR3 is 14 amino acids. V gave up 6 bases and J gave up 1 base; unmatched junction bases: 6. The germline gives CDR1 SGHRS, CDR2 YFSETQ.

This sequence joins TRBV7-2 and TRBJ2-7; 10 positions agree with TRBD2. From germline, CDR1 is SGHTA and CDR2 FQGNSA. The V gene end was trimmed by 4 bases and the J gene end by 6 bases; junction bases not matched to a gene: 9. The CDR3 spans 15 residues. CDR3 amino acids: CASSSSGSQFREQYF. The CDR3 bases are TGTGCCAGCAGCTCTAGCGGGAGTCAGTTTCGCGAGCAGTACTTC. The whole variable domain, remainder taken from reference TRBV7-2 and TRBJ2-7, is GAGVSQSPSNKVTEKGKDVELRCDPISGHTALYWYRQSLGQGLEFLIYFQGNSAPDKSGLPSDRFSAERTGGSVSTLTIQRTQQEDSAVYLCASSSSGSQFREQYFGPGTRLTVT.

V is TRBV3-1 (or the pseudogene TRBV3-2) and J is TRBJ1-3; D possibly corresponds to TRBD1 (6 bases). Trimming took off 6 bases at V and 0 bases at J, with 9 bases between the two ends. The germline V gene has CDR1 LGHDT and CDR2 YNNKEL (reference sequence). The CDR3 has 14 amino acids. CDR3: CASRQGHSGNTIYF. DNA of the CDR3: TGTGCCAGCAGACAGGGCCACTCTGGAAACACCATATATTTT.

The V gene is TRBV5-4, the J gene TRBJ1-2, with 9 nucleotides matching TRBD1. Germline CDR1 and CDR2: SGHNT and YYREEE (reference sequence). Trimming removed 0 bases from V and 7 bases from J; junction bases left unmatched: 7. CDR3 size: 15 residues. The chain's CDR3 is CASSLEGQGSPGYTF. CDR3 DNA sequence: TGTGCCAGCAGCTTGGAAGGACAGGGGTCCCCTGGCTACACCTTC. Combining the CDR3 with reference TRBV5-4 and TRBJ1-2 gives the whole variable domain ETGVTQSPTHLIKTRGQQVTLRCSSQSGHNTVSWYQQALGQGPQFIFQYYREEENGRGNFPPRFSGLQFPNYSSELNVNALELDDSALYLCASSLEGQGSPGYTFGSGTRLTVV.

The chain carries TRBV18 and TRBJ2-3; possible D gene TRBD1, 6 bases. In germline, CDR1 is KGHSH, CDR2 LQKENI. This CDR3 has 15 residues. Trimming removed 1 base from V and 0 bases from J, with 8 bases in between. CDR3: CASSPLQGSTDTQYF. The CDR3 DNA follows: TGTGCCAGCTCACCACTACAGGGAAGCACAGATACGCAGTATTTT. The full variable domain, its missing parts supplied by reference TRBV18 and TRBJ2-3, is NAGVMQNPRHLVRRRGQEARLRCSPMKGHSHVYWYRQLPEEGLKFMVYLQKENIIDESGMPKERFSAEFPKEGPSILRIQQVVRGDSAAYFCASSPLQGSTDTQYFGPGTRLTVL.

This clone has only one observation. This rearrangement joins TRBV20-1 to TRBJ2-5; no definite D call. The germline V gene has CDR1 DFQATT and CDR2 SNEGSKA (reference sequence). V shed 3 bases and J shed 5 bases, with 7 bases lying between them. CDR3 length: 11 amino acids. The CDR3, as DNA: TGCAGTGCTAGTCTTTTGGAGACCCAGTACTTC. It codes for CSASLLETQYF.

CDR3: CASSLELWGQGGGYTF. The CDR3 DNA is TGCGCCAGCAGCTTGGAGTTGTGGGGGCAGGGCGGAGGCTACACCTTC. The chain links TRBV5-1 to TRBJ1-2, with D possibly being TRBD1 (6 bases). CDR1 is SGHRS, CDR2 YFSETQ, per germline. The CDR3 loop spans 16 amino acids. The V gene lost 0 bases and the J gene lost 8 bases, with 20 bases spanning the gap.